This passage covers 9 T cell receptor beta chains from one sample sequenced in a study of CD8+ T cells in alopecia areata. Noted treatment: oral pan-JAK inhibitor, 5-10 mg twice daily. Isolated RNA was reverse transcribed into cDNA used as the sequencing template. Only in-frame clones appear in the TCRdb table, and some are missing; sequencing was by immunoSEQ multiplex PCR. The table has 90,000 to 150,000 clones, around 56% seen once. Material: CD4+ T cells sorted from blood, obtained at week 4, from a patient treated with tofacitinib. These receptor sequences come from a human donor with alopecia areata.

This clone has only a few counts. This chain connects TRBV30 to TRBJ1-2; 7 positions agree with TRBD1. Losses at the gene ends were 5 bases for V and 2 bases for J; bases not matched to a gene: 14. This CDR3 spans 16 amino acids. The V gene's germline CDR1 is GTSNPN and CDR2 SVGIG (reference sequence). The CDR3 spells CAWARQDRNFNYGYTF. In DNA form, the CDR3 reads TGTGCCTGGGCCCGTCAGGACAGGAACTTCAACTATGGCTACACCTTC.

For the CDR3, the DNA is TGTGCCTGGAGTGTAGGTGGGGGGGCAAACATTCAGTACTTC. As protein: CAWSVGGGANIQYF. This chain uses TRBV30 with TRBJ2-4, with a tentative D call TRBD2 (7 bases). The CDR3 sequence is 14 residues long. V was trimmed by 0 bases and J by 6 bases, leaving 12 bases between them. Looked up from germline, CDR1 is GTSNPN and CDR2 is SVGIG (reference sequence). Full variable domain (missing parts from reference TRBV30 and TRBJ2-4): SQTIHQWPATLVQPVGSPLSLECTVEGTSNPNLYWYRQAAGRGLQLLFYSVGIGQISSEVPQNLSASRPQDRQFILSSKKLLLSDSGFYLCAWSVGGGANIQYFGAGTRLSVL.

This clone showed up just a few times. The chain links TRBV15 to TRBJ2-4; TRBD1 matches at 7 bases. Germline loops: CDR1 LNHNV, CDR2 YYDKDF (reference sequence). The CDR3 sequence is 14 residues long. V dropped 5 bases and J dropped 9; count of bases not matched to a gene: 10. Here the CDR3 reads CATSARQGPSIQYF. The CDR3 nucleotides read TGTGCCACCAGCGCAAGACAGGGTCCGAGCATTCAGTACTTC.

This clone was observed a handful of times. The chain recombines TRBV10-3 with TRBJ2-3; no clear D. The CDR3 extends over 13 amino acids. The germline V gene has CDR1 ENHRY and CDR2 SYGVKD. V lost 6 bases, J lost 0 bases, and 7 bases lay in between. The CDR3: CAIRKTSTDTQYF. The DNA of the CDR3 is TGTGCCATCAGAAAAACTAGCACAGATACGCAGTATTTT.

This chain connects TRBV30 to TRBJ2-1; weak D call: TRBD1 (5 bases). The CDR3 loop spans 14 amino acids. Germline V gene lookup returns CDR1 GTSNPN and CDR2 SVGIG (reference sequence). Trimming cost V 4 bases and J 6 bases, with 16 bases left between them. The CDR3 coding sequence is TGTGCCTGGAAGCCAGGGCATGCCTCCAATGAGCAGTTCTTC. Translating it yields CAWKPGHASNEQFF.

V usage is TRBV9 and J usage is TRBJ1-3; D gene ambiguous. This CDR3 comprises 16 residues. The V and J ends lost 3 bases and 0 bases respectively, with 13 bases between them. Germline CDR1 and CDR2: SGDLS and YYNGEE. CDR3 amino acids: CASSDQSHLSGNTIYF. CDR3 DNA: TGTGCCAGCAGCGACCAGTCACATCTCTCTGGAAACACCATATATTTT.

This clone was detected a few times. The V call is TRBV4-1, the J call TRBJ1-1; D is undetermined. CDR1 is MGHRA, CDR2 YSYEKL, per germline. The V and J ends lost 4 bases and 1 base respectively, with 10 bases between them. CDR3 length: 14 amino acids. CDR3 coding DNA: TGCGCCAGCAGCCCCACTTGGGGGAACACTGAAGCTTTCTTT. Protein sequence: CASSPTWGNTEAFF.

The rearrangement joins TRBV7-9 to TRBJ1-5, with no clear D. Germline V CDR1 and CDR2: SEHNR, FQNEAQ (reference sequence). CDR3 length: 15 residues. Trimming took 1 base from V and 3 from J, leaving 10 bases between them. CDR3 nucleotides: TGTGCCAGCAGCTTAGGACCCGGGTTCAATCAGCCCCAGCATTTT. As protein: CASSLGPGFNQPQHF.

CDR3 sequence: CASSPRQGSYNSPLHF. CDR3 DNA: TGTGCCAGCAGCCCCCGACAGGGCTCCTATAATTCACCCCTCCACTTT. The V gene is TRBV7-6, the J gene TRBJ1-6; 7 bases map to TRBD1. This CDR3 spans 16 amino acids. Trimming removed 5 bases from V and 0 bases from J; junction bases left unmatched: 4. Germline lookup yields CDR1 SGHVS and CDR2 FNYEAQ.